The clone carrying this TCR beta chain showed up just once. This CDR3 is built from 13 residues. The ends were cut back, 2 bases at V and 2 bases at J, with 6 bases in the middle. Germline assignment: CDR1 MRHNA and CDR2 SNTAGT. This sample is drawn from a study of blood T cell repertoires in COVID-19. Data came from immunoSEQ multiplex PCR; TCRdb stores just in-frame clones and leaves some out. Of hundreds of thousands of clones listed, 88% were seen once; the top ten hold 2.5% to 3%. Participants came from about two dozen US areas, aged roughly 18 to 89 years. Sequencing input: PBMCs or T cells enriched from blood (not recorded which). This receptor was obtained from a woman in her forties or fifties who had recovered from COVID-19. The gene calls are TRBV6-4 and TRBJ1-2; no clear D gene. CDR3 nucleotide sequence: TGTGCCAGCAGTGACGGGCTAAACTATGGCTACACCTTC. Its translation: CASSDGLNYGYTF.